The next 27 T cell receptor beta chains were all read from a single sample in a study of T cells in Graves' hyperthyroidism and ophthalmopathy. What was amplified from RNA transcripts were TCR beta CDR3 regions. The HTBI primer set served for first-round RT-PCR of the TCR CDR3. TCRdb called the multiplex PCR reads again in MiXCR, with one record for every CDR3 protein. Of 95,000 to 110,000 distinct CDR3 sequences listed, 47% were seen once; the top ten hold approximately 27%. Input material: blood. The receptors here all came from a man between 35 and 55 years old with Graves' hyperthyroidism.

About this clonotype: Since no conserved phenylalanine or tryptophan closes the CDR3, a read error is the likely cause. This rearrangement joins TRBV19 to TRBJ2-1, with 7 bases identical to TRBD2. Germline CDR1 LNHDA, CDR2 SQIVND (reference sequence). CDR3 size: 14 residues. V lost 1 base and J lost 10; bases outside the gene matches: 7. As DNA, the CDR3 is TGTGCCAGTAGTATAGTGGGCCCAGCGGGAGAGCAGTTCCTC. Protein sequence: CASSIVGPAGEQFL.

This rearrangement joins TRBV19 to TRBJ1-5; D possibly corresponds to TRBD1 (5 bases). Deletions cut 2 bases from V and 3 bases from J, with 11 bases between. The CDR3 totals 15 residues. The germline V gene encodes CDR1 LNHDA and CDR2 SQIVND (reference sequence). Here the CDR3 DNA reads TGTGCCAGTAGTATAAGTGGGGGGTACAATCAGCCCCAGCATTTT. This gives the protein CASSISGGYNQPQHF.

This clonotype was observed at least ten times. V is TRBV20-1 and J is TRBJ2-7; TRBD1 agrees at 10 bases. Germline CDR1 and CDR2: DFQATT and SNEGSKA (reference sequence). Trimming took 2 bases from V and 2 from J; bases not matched to a gene: 15. CDR3 length equals 18 residues. CDR3 DNA sequence: TGCAGTGCTAGAAACCCTCGGACAGGGGGTGGGTCCCCCTACGAGCAGTACTTC. It translates to CSARNPRTGGGSPYEQYF.

In its sample, this clonotype was seen many times. This chain connects TRBV6-5 to TRBJ2-1; 9 nucleotides match TRBD2. The CDR3 sequence is 15 residues long. The junction had 5 bases not matched to a gene; V was cut back by 2 bases and J by 6 bases. In germline, CDR1 is MNHEY, CDR2 SVGAGI. CDR3 sequence: CASSYASGTANEQFF. CDR3 DNA sequence: TGTGCCAGCAGTTACGCTAGCGGGACGGCCAATGAGCAGTTCTTC.

This clonotype was recorded at least ten times. V gene TRBV29-1 combines with J gene TRBJ2-2, with TRBD2 as a possible D gene (5 bases). Germline CDR1 reads SQVTM; CDR2 reads ANQGSEA. The CDR3 sequence is 11 residues long. The V end lost 7 bases, the J end lost 9 bases, and 12 bases lay between the germline ends. CDR3 amino acids: CSGTGYRELFF. DNA of the CDR3: TGCAGCGGCACGGGGTACCGGGAGCTGTTTTTT.

This clonotype came up once. The final CDR3 position lacks the conserved phenylalanine or tryptophan, pointing to a likely read error. This chain uses TRBV7-8 with TRBJ1-1; no firm D call. Trimming took 3 bases from V and 4 from J, leaving 15 bases between them. CDR3 size: 15 residues. Germline lookup yields CDR1 SGHVS and CDR2 FQNEAQ. CDR3 DNA sequence: TGTGCCAGCAGCTTGGTTAGCAGCGCGGTCACTGAAGCTTTCTTA. It encodes CASSLVSSAVTEAFL.

This clonotype was found many times. The chain carries TRBV7-2 and TRBJ2-5, with 8 positions matching TRBD1. V lost 5 bases to trimming and J lost 5 bases; unmatched junction nucleotides: 7. Germline V CDR1 and CDR2: SGHTA, FQGNSA. This CDR3 has 14 amino acids. CDR3 in DNA: TGTGCCAGCAGCACGGGACAGGTTGGGGAGACCCAGTACTTC. Translation: CASSTGQVGETQYF.

Ten or more counts support this clonotype. The chain employs TRBV7-9 and TRBJ1-1; tentative D call: TRBD1 (5 bases). Per the germline V gene, CDR1 is SEHNR and CDR2 is FQNEAQ (reference sequence). V lost 1 base, J lost 4 bases, and 10 bases lay in between. The CDR3 has 14 residues. Here the CDR3 DNA reads TGTGCCAGCAGCTTAGAGGGGCTGAGCACTGAAGCTTTCTTT. Protein sequence: CASSLEGLSTEAFF. The complete variable domain, with remaining parts taken from reference TRBV7-9 and TRBJ1-1, reads DTGVSQNPRHKITKRGQNVTFRCDPISEHNRLYWYRQTLGQGPEFLTYFQNEAQLEKSRLLSDRFSAERPKGSFSTLEIQRTEQGDSAMYLCASSLEGLSTEAFFGQGTRLTVV.

This clonotype was found many times. This rearrangement joins TRBV20-1 to TRBJ1-2; D is perhaps TRBD1 (6 bases). Deletions cut 7 bases from V and 5 bases from J, with 14 bases between. This CDR3 comprises 12 residues. Germline V gene data show CDR1 as DFQATT and CDR2 as SNEGSKA (reference sequence). DNA for the CDR3: TGCAGTGGCCCACAGGGAGTGTATGGCTACACCTTC. Protein product: CSGPQGVYGYTF.

In its sample, this clonotype was seen once. An end of the junction does not agree with germline; a read error may underlie this. J is TRBJ2-1 and V is TRBV10-2, with D unclear. CDR1 is WSHSY, CDR2 SAAADI, per germline. The CDR3 loop spans 14 amino acids. CDR3 nucleotides: TGTGCCAGCAAGGGCCCCCCAGATTACAATGAGCAGTCCTTC. Its protein is CASKGPPDYNEQSF.

This clonotype was seen a handful of times. The rearrangement links TRBV11-3 to TRBJ2-6, with D perhaps TRBD1 or TRBD2 (6 bases each). The V and J ends lost 0 bases and 0 bases respectively, with 15 bases between them. The CDR3 runs 19 residues. From germline, CDR1 is SGHNT and CDR2 YENEEA. The CDR3 region is CASSLEPGRGLSGANVLTF. The CDR3 region has the DNA TGTGCCAGCAGCTTAGAGCCGGGCAGGGGACTCTCTGGGGCCAACGTCCTGACTTTC.

The chain employs TRBV2 and TRBJ2-1, with TRBD1 matching 7 bases. The V gene's germline CDR1 is SNHLY and CDR2 FYNNEI. V shed 5 bases, J shed 6 bases, and the junction held 4 bases outside the gene matches. This CDR3 spans 13 amino acids. The CDR3 loop reads CASSWSGGNEQFF. The CDR3 coding sequence is TGTGCCAGCAGTTGGTCAGGGGGCAATGAGCAGTTCTTC.

In its sample, this clonotype was seen many times. The CDR3 protein is CATSDSGRAYNEQFF. DNA of the CDR3: TGTGCCACCAGTGATTCAGGGAGGGCCTACAATGAGCAGTTCTTC. The chain combines TRBV24-1 with TRBJ2-1; 7 nucleotides line up with TRBD2. J was trimmed by 2 bases and V by 2 bases; bases with no gene match: 2. Germline V CDR1 and CDR2: KGHDR, SFDVKD. The CDR3 sequence is 15 residues long.

This clonotype was seen ten or more times. The V call is TRBV10-3, the J call TRBJ2-2; possibly TRBD2 for D (6 bases). CDR1 is ENHRY and CDR2 is SYGVKD in the germline V gene. There are 14 residues in the CDR3. Trimming stripped 7 bases from V and 3 bases from J, with 12 bases between. The CDR3 loop reads CAIKGGKDTGELFF. The CDR3 DNA is TGTGCCATCAAAGGAGGGAAAGACACCGGGGAGCTGTTTTTT.

This clonotype showed up many times. The V call is TRBV5-8, the J call TRBJ2-1; D remains unclear. V was shortened by 0 bases and J by 4 bases, with 8 bases between the two germline ends. The CDR3 consists of 14 residues. Germline V CDR1 and CDR2: SGHTS, YDEGEE. The CDR3 bases are TGTGCCAGCAGCTTGGATCAATTTTACAATGAGCAGTTCTTC. It specifies CASSLDQFYNEQFF. The full variable domain, rest sourced from reference TRBV5-8 and TRBJ2-1, is EAGVTQSPTHLIKTRGQQATLRCSPISGHTSVYWYQQALGLGLQFLLWYDEGEERNRGNFPPRFSGRQFPNYSSELNVNALELEDSALYLCASSLDQFYNEQFFGPGTRLTVL.

This clonotype came up a few times. With a much larger clone just one base away, this may be a read error. The chain couples TRBV11-3 to TRBJ2-7; 10 bases line up with TRBD2. The germline CDR1 and CDR2 sequences are SGHNT and YENEEA. This CDR3 comprises 15 residues. The CDR3 sequence is CASSPAGGPSCEQYF. CDR3 nucleotide sequence: TGTGCCAGCAGCCCAGCGGGAGGGCCCTCCTGCGAGCAGTACTTC.

With respect to this clonotype: The CDR3 end shows no conserved phenylalanine or tryptophan, and so a read error is likely. The chain uses TRBV7-6 and TRBJ2-1, with 7 bases identical to TRBD2. The germline V gene has CDR1 SGHVS and CDR2 FNYEAQ. The CDR3 is 16 residues long. V lost 2 bases and J lost 9; bases outside the gene matches: 13. The CDR3 nucleotides read TGTGCCAGCAGCTTATGGCGAGCGGGAAGTTCTACTGAGCAGTTCCTC. Protein product: CASSLWRAGSSTEQFL.

As concerns this clonotype: One end of the junction does not line up with germline, which may come from a read error. The chain combines TRBV3-1 with TRBJ2-1; TRBD2 might be the D (7 bases). The CDR3 contains 16 residues. CDR1 LGHDT and CDR2 YNNKEL come from the germline V gene (reference sequence). The CDR3 DNA sequence: TGTGCCAGCAGCCAAGATGGGGGGGCGGGGGTCAATAAGCAGTTCTTC. Translation: CASSQDGGAGVNKQFF.

This clonotype was observed at least ten times. The J gene is TRBJ2-1, the V gene TRBV9, with D perhaps TRBD1 (5 bases). The germline gives CDR1 SGDLS, CDR2 YYNGEE. The germline V and J ends were trimmed by 3 bases and 8 bases, with 15 bases remaining between them. CDR3 length: 14 residues. CDR3 sequence reads: CASSAWTSFDEQFF. For the CDR3, the DNA is TGTGCCAGCAGCGCTTGGACAAGCTTCGATGAGCAGTTCTTC.

The V call is TRBV7-2, the J call TRBJ2-7; 8 bases fit TRBD1. Germline-derived CDR1 and CDR2 are SGHTA and FQGNSA. The CDR3 consists of 14 residues. Germline trimming cut 6 bases from V and 0 bases from J; bases unmatched to any gene: 4. The CDR3: CASRTGTGSYEQYF. CDR3 coding DNA: TGTGCCAGCAGGACCGGGACAGGCTCCTACGAGCAGTACTTC.

Of note for this clonotype: At one of its ends the junction is not consistent with the germline gene, which may arise from a read error. This chain connects TRBV12-3 or TRBV12-4 to TRBJ2-6, with a weak D call TRBD2 (6 bases). This CDR3 comprises 17 residues. CDR3 loop: CASSLWGGRSGVNVLTF. CDR3 nucleotide sequence: TGTGCCAGCAGTTTATGGGGAGGACGATCTGGGGTCAACGTCCTGACTTTC.

Remarks on this clonotype: One end of the junction does not line up with germline, which may come from a read error. The chain carries TRBV7-2 and TRBJ2-1; 7 bases are a match to TRBD1. Germline V gives CDR1 SGHTA, CDR2 FQGNSA. This CDR3 spans 15 amino acids. In DNA form, the CDR3 reads TGCGCCAGCAGCCACTCGGGACAGCCCCCCTATGAGCAGTTCTTC. The encoded protein is CASSHSGQPPYEQFF.

V and J are TRBV6-5 and TRBJ1-2; D is undetermined. There are 16 residues in the CDR3. Germline CDR1 is MNHEY and CDR2 is SVGAGI. Trimming took off 2 bases at V and 0 bases at J, with 13 bases between the two ends. CDR3 amino acids: CASSYSPDGPNYGYTF. The CDR3 DNA reads TGTGCCAGCAGTTACAGTCCGGACGGCCCTAACTATGGCTACACCTTC.

This clonotype has a count of ten or more. The chain couples TRBV6-6 to TRBJ1-5; D is undetermined. V was clipped by 2 bases and J by 0 bases, with 2 bases between them. Germline CDR1 reads MNHNY; CDR2 reads SVGAGI (reference sequence). This CDR3 has 13 residues. CDR3 bases: TGTGCCAGCAGTTACCATAGCAATCAGCCCCAGCATTTT. It yields the protein CASSYHSNQPQHF.

Details on this clonotype: One junction end does not reproduce the germline sequence, and a read error may be involved. The chain has TRBV7-9 and TRBJ2-3; D is unclear. Germline V gives CDR1 SEHNR, CDR2 FQNEAQ (reference sequence). The CDR3 is made up of 14 amino acids. In nucleotides, the CDR3 is TGTGCCGGCAGCCGGACCCCCCTTACAGATACGCAGTATTTT. Its protein product is CAGSRTPLTDTQYF.

This clonotype showed up just a few times. V is TRBV18 and J is TRBJ2-1, with D perhaps TRBD2 (5 bases). V was pared by 3 bases and J by 7 bases, with 13 bases between. Germline V gives CDR1 KGHSH, CDR2 LQKENI. The CDR3 consists of 14 residues. CDR3 bases: TGTGCCAGCTCACCGCCCGTAAGAGGGAATGAGCAGTTCTTC. As protein: CASSPPVRGNEQFF.

Turning to this clonotype: A read error may account for a junction end that differs from germline. J is TRBJ2-2 and V is TRBV7-2, with D hard to call. The CDR3 totals 14 residues. Germline V CDR1 and CDR2: SGHTA, FQGNSA. For the CDR3, the DNA is TGCGCCAGCAGCTTGGGGTCGGGCACCGGGGAGCTGTTTTTT. This translates into CASSLGSGTGELFF.